This TCR beta chain was identified during a study of CD8 T cells in acute hepatitis C reinfection. The time point denotes: naive CD8 control sorted from an acute-time-point sample. There are 15 residues in the CDR3. The V gene lost 4 bases and the J gene lost 6 bases, with 19 bases spanning the gap. CDR1 and CDR2 (germline): SGDLS, YYNGEE. Libraries were prepared by immunoSEQ multiplex PCR; TCRdb keeps only in-frame clonotypes and omits some of them. The top ten hold approximately 10% of the sample, which has 30,000 to 45,000 clones, approximately 83% seen once. The receptor's source is a woman under 30 who spontaneously cleared hepatitis C infection. This rearrangement joins TRBV9 to TRBJ1-2; perhaps TRBD1 as D (5 bases). Sequenced: naive CD8+ T cells from PBMCs. The CDR3 region has the DNA TGTGCCAGCAGCCTCAACGGCCCGGGAGGGGATGGCTACACCTTC. Translation: CASSLNGPGGDGYTF.